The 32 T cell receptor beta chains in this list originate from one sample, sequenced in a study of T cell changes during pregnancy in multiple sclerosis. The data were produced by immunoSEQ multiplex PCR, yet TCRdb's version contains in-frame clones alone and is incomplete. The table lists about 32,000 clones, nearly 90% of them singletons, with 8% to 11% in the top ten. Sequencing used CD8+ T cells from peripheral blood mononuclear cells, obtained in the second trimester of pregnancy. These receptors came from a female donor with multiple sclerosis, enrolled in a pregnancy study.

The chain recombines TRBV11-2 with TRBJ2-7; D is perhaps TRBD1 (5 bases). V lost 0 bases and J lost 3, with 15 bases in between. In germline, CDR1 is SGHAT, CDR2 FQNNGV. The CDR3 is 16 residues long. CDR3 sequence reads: CASSLDLGKQGYEQYF. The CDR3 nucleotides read TGTGCCAGCAGCTTAGATCTGGGGAAGCAGGGCTACGAGCAGTACTTC. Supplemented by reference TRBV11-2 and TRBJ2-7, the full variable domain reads EAGVAQSPRYKIIEKRQSVAFWCNPISGHATLYWYQQILGQGPKLLIQFQNNGVVDDSQLPKDRFSAERLKGVDSTLKIQPAKLEDSAVYLCASSLDLGKQGYEQYFGPGTRLTVT.

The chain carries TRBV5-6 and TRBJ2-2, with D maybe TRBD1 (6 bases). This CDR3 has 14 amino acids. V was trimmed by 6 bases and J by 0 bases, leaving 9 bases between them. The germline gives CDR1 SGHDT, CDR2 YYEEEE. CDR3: CASKDSSNTGELFF. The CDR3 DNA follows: TGTGCCAGCAAGGACAGTTCGAACACCGGGGAGCTGTTTTTT.

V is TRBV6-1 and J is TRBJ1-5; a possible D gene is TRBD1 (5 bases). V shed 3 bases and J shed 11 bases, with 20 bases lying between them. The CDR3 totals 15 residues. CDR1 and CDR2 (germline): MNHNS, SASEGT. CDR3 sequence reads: CASSDKSNRLRTQHF. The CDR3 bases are TGTGCCAGCAGTGACAAGTCGAACAGGCTTAGGACCCAGCATTTT.

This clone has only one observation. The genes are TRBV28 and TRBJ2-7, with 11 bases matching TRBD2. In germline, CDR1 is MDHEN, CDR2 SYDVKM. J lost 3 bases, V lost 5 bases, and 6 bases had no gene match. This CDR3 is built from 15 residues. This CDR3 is CASSPGLAENYEQYF. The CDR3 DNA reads TGTGCCAGCAGTCCGGGACTAGCGGAGAACTACGAGCAGTACTTC.

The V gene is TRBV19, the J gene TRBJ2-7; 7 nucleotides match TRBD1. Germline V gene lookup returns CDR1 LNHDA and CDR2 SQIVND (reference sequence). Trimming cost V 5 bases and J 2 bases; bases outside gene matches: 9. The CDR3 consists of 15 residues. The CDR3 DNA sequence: TGTGCCAGTAGTGAGTGGGACAGTGGGACCTACGAGCAGTACTTC. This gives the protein CASSEWDSGTYEQYF.

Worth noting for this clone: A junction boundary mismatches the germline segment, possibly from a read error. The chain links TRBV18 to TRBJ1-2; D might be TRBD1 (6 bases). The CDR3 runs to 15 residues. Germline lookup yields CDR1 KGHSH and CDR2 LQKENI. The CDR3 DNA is TGTGCCAGCGCACCTCCGGGACATCCGATTTATGGCTACACCTTC. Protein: CASAPPGHPIYGYTF.

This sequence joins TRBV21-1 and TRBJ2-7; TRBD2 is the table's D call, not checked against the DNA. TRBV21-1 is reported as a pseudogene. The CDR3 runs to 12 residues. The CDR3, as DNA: TGTGCCAGCAGCCCTGGGAGCTACGAGCAGTACTTC. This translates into CASSPGSYEQYF.

The CDR3 DNA is TGTGCCAGCAGTTTAAGGCGGGGGGCGAACACTGAAGCTTTCTTT. The encoded protein is CASSLRRGANTEAFF. V is TRBV27 and J is TRBJ1-1, with D possibly TRBD1 on 6 matching bases. Trimming shortened V by 2 bases and J by 1 base, and 11 bases separated the two germline ends. The CDR3 has 15 residues. In germline, CDR1 is MNHEY, CDR2 SMNVEV (reference sequence).

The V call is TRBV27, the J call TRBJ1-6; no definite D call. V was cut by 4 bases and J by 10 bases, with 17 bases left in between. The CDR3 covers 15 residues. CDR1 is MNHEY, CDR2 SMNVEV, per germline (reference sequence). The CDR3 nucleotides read TGTGCCAGCAGTTCCGTCTGGGTGATCGGGTCACCCCTCCACTTT. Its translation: CASSSVWVIGSPLHF.

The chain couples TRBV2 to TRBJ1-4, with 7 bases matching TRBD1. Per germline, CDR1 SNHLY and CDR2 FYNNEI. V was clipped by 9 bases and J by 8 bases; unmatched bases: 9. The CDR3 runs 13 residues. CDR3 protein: CASLQGKREKLFF. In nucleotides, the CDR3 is TGTGCCAGTCTACAGGGGAAGAGAGAAAAACTGTTTTTT. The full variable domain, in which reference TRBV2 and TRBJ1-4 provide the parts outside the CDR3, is EPEVTQTPSHQVTQMGQEVILRCVPISNHLYFYWYRQILGQKVEFLVSFYNNEISEKSEIFDDQFSVERPDGSNFTLKIRSTKLEDSAMYFCASLQGKREKLFFGSGTQLSVL.

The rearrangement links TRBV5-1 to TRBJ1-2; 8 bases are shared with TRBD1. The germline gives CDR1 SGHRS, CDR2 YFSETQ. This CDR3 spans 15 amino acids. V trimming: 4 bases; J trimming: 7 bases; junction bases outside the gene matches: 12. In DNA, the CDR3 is TGCGCCAGCAGCGGGAGCAGGGGGCTTATTGGTGGCTACACCTTC. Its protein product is CASSGSRGLIGGYTF.

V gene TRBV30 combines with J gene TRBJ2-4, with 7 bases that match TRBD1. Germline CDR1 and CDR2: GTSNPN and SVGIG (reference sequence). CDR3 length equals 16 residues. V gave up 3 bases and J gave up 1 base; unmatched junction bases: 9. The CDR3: CAWSPDREWAKNIQYF. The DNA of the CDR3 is TGTGCCTGGAGCCCTGACAGGGAATGGGCCAAAAACATTCAGTACTTC.

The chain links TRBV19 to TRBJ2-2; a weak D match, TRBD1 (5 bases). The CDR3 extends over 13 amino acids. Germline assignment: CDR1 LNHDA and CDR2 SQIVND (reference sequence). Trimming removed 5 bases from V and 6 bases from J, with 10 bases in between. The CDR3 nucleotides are TGTGCCAGTAGTTTTGGGGCTGCCGGGGAGCTGTTTTTT. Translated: CASSFGAAGELFF.

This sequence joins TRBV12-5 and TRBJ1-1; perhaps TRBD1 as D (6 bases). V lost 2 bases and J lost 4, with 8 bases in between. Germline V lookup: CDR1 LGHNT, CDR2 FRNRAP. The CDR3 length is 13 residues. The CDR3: CASGLSQGTEAFF. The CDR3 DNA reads TGTGCTAGTGGTTTGTCACAGGGCACTGAAGCTTTCTTT.

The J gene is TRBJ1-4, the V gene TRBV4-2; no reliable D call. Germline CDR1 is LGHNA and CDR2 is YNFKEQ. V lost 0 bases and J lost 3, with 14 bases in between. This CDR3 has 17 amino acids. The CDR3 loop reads CASSQDLRDKANEKLFF. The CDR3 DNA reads TGTGCCAGCAGCCAAGACCTCCGAGACAAGGCTAATGAAAAACTGTTTTTT.

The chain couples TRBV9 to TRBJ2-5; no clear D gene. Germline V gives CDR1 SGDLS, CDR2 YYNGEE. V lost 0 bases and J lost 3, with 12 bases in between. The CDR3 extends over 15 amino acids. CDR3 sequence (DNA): TGTGCCAGCAGCGTAGAGTCGTCTCCTAAAGAGACCCAGTACTTC. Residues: CASSVESSPKETQYF.

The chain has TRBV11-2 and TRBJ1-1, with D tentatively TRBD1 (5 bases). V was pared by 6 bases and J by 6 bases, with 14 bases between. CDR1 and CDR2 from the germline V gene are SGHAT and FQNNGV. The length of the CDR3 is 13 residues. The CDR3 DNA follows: TGTGCCAGCAGTCCATATCGGGGGGCTGAAGCTTTCTTT. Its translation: CASSPYRGAEAFF.

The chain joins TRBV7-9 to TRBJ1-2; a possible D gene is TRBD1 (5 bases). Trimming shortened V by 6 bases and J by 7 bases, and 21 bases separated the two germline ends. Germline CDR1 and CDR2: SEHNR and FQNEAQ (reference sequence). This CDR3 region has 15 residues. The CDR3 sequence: CASRGVEGPQGGYTF. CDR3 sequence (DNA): TGTGCCAGCAGAGGGGTGGAGGGACCTCAAGGTGGCTACACCTTC.

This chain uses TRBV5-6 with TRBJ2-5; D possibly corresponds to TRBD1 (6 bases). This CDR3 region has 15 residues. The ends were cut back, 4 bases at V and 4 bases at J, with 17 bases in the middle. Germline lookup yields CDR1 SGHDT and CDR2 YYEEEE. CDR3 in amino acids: CASSPRGQPGETQYF. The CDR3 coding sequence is TGTGCCAGCAGCCCACGCGGACAGCCTGGAGAGACCCAGTACTTC. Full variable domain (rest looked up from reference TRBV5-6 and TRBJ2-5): DAGVTQSPTHLIKTRGQQVTLRCSPKSGHDTVSWYQQALGQGPQFIFQYYEEEERQRGNFPDRFSGHQFPNYSSELNVNALLLGDSALYLCASSPRGQPGETQYFGPGTRLLVL.

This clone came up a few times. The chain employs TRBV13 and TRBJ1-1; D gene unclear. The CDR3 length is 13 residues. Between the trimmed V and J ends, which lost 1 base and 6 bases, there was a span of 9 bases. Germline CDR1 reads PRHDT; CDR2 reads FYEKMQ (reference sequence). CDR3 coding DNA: TGTGCCAGCAGCTTAGCCCCTGGCCCTGAAGCTTTCTTT. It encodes CASSLAPGPEAFF.

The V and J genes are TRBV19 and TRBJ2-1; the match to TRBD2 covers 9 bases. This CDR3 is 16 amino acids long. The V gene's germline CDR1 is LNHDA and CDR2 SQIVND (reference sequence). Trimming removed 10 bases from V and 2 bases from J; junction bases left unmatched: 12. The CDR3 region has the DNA TGTGCCACTCAGGAGAGGCGGGAGGGACCCTACAATGAGCAGTTCTTC. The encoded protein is CATQERREGPYNEQFF.

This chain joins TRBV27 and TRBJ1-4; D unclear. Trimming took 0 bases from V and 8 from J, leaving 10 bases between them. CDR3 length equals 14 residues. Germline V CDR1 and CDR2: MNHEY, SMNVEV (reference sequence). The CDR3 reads CASSLSAAVEKLFF. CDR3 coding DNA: TGTGCCAGCAGTTTATCAGCCGCTGTGGAAAAACTGTTTTTT.

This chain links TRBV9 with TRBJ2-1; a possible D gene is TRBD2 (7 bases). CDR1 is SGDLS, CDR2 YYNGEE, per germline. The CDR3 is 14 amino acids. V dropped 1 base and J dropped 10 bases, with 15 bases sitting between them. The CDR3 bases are TGTGCCAGCAGCGTACGGGGGGCGGGTGGCGAGCAGTTCTTC. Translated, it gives CASSVRGAGGEQFF.

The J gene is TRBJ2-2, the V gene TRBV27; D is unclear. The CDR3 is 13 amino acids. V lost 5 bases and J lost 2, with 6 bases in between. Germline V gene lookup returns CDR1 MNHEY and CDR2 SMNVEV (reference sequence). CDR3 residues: CASSPFNTGELFF. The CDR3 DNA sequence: TGTGCCAGCAGTCCCTTCAACACCGGGGAGCTGTTTTTT.

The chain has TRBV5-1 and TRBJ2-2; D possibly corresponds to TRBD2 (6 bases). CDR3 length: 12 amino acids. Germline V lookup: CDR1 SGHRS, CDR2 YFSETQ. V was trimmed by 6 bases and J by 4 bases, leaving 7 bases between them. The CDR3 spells CASKEGTGELFF. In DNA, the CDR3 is TGCGCCAGCAAGGAGGGCACCGGGGAGCTGTTTTTT.

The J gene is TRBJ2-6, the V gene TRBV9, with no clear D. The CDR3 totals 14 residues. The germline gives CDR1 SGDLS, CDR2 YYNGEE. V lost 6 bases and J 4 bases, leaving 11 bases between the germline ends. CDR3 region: CASNKRTGANVLTF. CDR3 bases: TGTGCCAGCAACAAAAGAACCGGGGCCAACGTCCTGACTTTC.

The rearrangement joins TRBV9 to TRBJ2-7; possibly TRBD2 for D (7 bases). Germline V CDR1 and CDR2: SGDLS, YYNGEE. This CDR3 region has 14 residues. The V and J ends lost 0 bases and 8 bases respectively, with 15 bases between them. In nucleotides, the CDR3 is TGTGCCAGCAGCGTAGGAGGGGGGGACGTCAAGCAGTACTTC. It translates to CASSVGGGDVKQYF.

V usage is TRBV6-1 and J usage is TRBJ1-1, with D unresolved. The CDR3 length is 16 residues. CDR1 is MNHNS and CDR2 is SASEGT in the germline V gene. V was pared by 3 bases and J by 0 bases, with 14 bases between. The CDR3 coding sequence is TGTGCCAGCAGTGATGGATACGAGGGATTGAACACTGAAGCTTTCTTT. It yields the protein CASSDGYEGLNTEAFF.

The CDR3 DNA reads as TGTGCCAGCAGCTTCCGGGACAGGGATACTGAAGCTTTCTTT. Its protein product is CASSFRDRDTEAFF. This chain links TRBV7-9 with TRBJ1-1, with 9 bases matching TRBD1. The V gene's germline CDR1 is SEHNR and CDR2 FQNEAQ (reference sequence). V lost 3 bases and J lost 5; bases outside the gene matches: 4. The CDR3 has 14 residues.

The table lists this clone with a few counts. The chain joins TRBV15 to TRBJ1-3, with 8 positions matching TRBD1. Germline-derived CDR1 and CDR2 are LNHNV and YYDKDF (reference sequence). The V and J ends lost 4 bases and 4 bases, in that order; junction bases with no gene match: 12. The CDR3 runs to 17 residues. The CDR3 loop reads CATSTYGQGPGGNTIYF. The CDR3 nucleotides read TGTGCCACCAGCACTTACGGACAGGGACCAGGGGGAAACACCATATATTTT.

The CDR3 is CASSGEETQYF. The CDR3, as DNA: TGTGCCAGCAGTGGAGAGGAGACCCAGTACTTC. This chain links TRBV25-1 with TRBJ2-5, with D hard to call. Germline V gene sequence: CDR1 MGHDK, CDR2 SYGVNS. The V end was cut by 4 bases, the J end by 5 bases, with 5 bases between. CDR3 size: 11 residues.

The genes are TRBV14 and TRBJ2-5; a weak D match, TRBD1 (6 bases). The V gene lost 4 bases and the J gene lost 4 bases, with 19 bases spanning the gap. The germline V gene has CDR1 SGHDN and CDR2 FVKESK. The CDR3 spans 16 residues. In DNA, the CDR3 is TGTGCCAGCAGCCTTTCAAGGGGGTGGGAGCGAGAGACCCAGTACTTC. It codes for CASSLSRGWERETQYF.